This TCR beta chain was retrieved from a study of blood T cells in healthy people across ages. Germline lookup yields CDR1 SGHTA and CDR2 FQGNSA. The CDR3 covers 15 residues. It was with a sample-barcoded 5' primer and a J-beta primer mix that a second PCR of roughly 6 to 11 cycles was run. TCRdb re-derived calls from the 5' RACE reads in MiXCR, one entry per CDR3 protein. Of 980,000 or so distinct CDR3 sequences in the sample, approximately 49% are singletons; the top ten hold roughly an eighth. Total RNA amounts of at least 5 micrograms were extracted per sample. The rearrangement joins TRBV7-2 to TRBJ2-5, with 11 positions matching TRBD1. The J call is in doubt because the DNA end fits TRBJ2-7 better. The sequenced sample was blood. The TCR originated in a man under 40 in good health. In nucleotides, the CDR3 is TGTGCCAGCAGCTCCAACCGGGACAGGGGGGACGAGCAGTACTTC. This encodes CASSSNRDRGDEQYF.